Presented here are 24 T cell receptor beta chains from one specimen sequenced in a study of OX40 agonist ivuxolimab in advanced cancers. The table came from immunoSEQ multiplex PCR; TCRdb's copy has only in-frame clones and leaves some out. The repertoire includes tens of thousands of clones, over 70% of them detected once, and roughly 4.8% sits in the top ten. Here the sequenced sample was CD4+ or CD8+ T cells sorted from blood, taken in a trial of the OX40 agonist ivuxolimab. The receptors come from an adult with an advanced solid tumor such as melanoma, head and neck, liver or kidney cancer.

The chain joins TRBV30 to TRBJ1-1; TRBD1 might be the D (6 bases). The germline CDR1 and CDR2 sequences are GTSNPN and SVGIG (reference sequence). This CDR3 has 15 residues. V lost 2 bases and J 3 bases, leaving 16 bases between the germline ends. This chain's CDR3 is CAWSSLGTSDTEAFF. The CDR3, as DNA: TGTGCCTGGAGTTCCCTAGGGACATCAGACACTGAAGCTTTCTTT.

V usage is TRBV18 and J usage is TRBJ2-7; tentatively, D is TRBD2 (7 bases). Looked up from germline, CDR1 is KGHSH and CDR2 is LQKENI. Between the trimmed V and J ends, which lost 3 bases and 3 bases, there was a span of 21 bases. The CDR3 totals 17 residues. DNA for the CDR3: TGTGCCAGCTCACCCCTCAGTGTGGGGGGGGCCTACTACGAGCAGTACTTC. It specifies CASSPLSVGGAYYEQYF.

The CDR3 here is CASSTGTSSNEQFF. CDR3 DNA sequence: TGTGCCAGCTCGACCGGGACTAGCAGCAATGAGCAGTTCTTC. The gene calls are TRBV18 and TRBJ2-1, with 9 nucleotides matching TRBD2. Per the germline V gene, CDR1 is KGHSH and CDR2 is LQKENI. This CDR3 has 14 residues. V trimming: 6 bases; J trimming: 6 bases; junction bases outside the gene matches: 6.

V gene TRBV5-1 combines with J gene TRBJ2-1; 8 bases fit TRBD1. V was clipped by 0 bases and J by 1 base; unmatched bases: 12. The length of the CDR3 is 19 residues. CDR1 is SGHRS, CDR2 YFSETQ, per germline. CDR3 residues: CASSLGVRGRVSSYNEQFF. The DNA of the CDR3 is TGCGCCAGCAGCTTGGGGGTCAGGGGGCGCGTGTCATCCTACAATGAGCAGTTCTTC.

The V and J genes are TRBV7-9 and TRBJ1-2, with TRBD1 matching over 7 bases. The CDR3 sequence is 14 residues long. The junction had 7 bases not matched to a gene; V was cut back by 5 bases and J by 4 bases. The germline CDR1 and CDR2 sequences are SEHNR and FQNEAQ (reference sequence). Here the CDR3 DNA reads TGTGCCAGCAGCGCCCCGGGACAGCCCTATGGCTACACCTTC. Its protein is CASSAPGQPYGYTF.

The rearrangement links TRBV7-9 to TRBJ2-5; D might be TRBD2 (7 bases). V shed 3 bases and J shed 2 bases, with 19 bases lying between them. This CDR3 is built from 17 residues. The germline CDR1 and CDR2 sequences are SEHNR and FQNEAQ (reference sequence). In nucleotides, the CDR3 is TGTGCCAGCAGCTTCGCCCGGGGCAGGGGAGGGCAAGAGACCCAGTACTTC. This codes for CASSFARGRGGQETQYF.

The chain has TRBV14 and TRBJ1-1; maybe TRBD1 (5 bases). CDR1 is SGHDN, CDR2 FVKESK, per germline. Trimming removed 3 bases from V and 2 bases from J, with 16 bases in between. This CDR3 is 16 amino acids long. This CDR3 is CASSHYQGAGNTEAFF. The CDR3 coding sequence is TGTGCCAGCAGCCACTACCAGGGCGCCGGTAACACTGAAGCTTTCTTT.

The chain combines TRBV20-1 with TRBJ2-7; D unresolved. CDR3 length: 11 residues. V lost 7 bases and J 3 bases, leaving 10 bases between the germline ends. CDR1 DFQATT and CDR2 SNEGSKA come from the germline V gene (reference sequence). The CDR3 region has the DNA TGCAGTGTTACGCGAGACTACGAGCAGTACTTC. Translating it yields CSVTRDYEQYF.

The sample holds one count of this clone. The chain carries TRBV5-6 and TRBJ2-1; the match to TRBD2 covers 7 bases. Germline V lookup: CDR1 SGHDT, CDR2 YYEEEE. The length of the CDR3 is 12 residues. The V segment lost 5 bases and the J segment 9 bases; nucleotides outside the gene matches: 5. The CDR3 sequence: CASSRTSFEQFF. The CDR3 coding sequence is TGTGCCAGCAGTCGGACTAGTTTTGAGCAGTTCTTC.

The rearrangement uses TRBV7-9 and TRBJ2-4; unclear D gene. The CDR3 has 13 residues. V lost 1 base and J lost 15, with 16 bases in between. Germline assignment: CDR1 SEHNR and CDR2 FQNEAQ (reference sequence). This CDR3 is CASSLGGRWEWYF. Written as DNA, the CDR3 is TGTGCCAGCAGCTTAGGAGGACGGTGGGAATGGTACTTC. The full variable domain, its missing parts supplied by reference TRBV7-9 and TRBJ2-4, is DTGVSQNPRHKITKRGQNVTFRCDPISEHNRLYWYRQTLGQGPEFLTYFQNEAQLEKSRLLSDRFSAERPKGSFSTLEIQRTEQGDSAMYLCASSLGGRWEWYFGAGTRLSVL.

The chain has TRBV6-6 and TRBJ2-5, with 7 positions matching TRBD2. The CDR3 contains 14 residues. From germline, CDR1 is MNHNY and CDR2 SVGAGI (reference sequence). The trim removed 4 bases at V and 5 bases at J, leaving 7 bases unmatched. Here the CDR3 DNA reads TGTGCCAGCAGTTCACCAGCGGGGACGGAGACCCAGTACTTC. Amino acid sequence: CASSSPAGTETQYF.

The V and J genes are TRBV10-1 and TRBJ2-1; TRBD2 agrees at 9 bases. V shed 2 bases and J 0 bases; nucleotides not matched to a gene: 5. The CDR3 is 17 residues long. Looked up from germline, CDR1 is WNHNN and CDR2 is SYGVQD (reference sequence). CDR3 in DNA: TGCGCCAGCAGTGAGGGAGCGGGAGGAAGCTCCTACAATGAGCAGTTCTTC. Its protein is CASSEGAGGSSYNEQFF.

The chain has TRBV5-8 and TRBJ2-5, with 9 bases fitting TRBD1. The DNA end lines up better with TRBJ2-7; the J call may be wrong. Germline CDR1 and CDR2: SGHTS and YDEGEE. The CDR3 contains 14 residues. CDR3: CASSWQGQGDEQYF. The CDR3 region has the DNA TGTGCCAGCAGCTGGCAGGGACAGGGCGACGAGCAGTACTTC.

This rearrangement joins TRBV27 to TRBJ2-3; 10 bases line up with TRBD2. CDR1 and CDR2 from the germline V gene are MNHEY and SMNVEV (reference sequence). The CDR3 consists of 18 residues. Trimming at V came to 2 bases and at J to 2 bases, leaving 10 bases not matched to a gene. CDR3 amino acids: CASSLTAGGPGFTDTQYF. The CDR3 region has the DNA TGTGCCAGCAGTTTAACAGCGGGAGGGCCCGGTTTCACAGATACGCAGTATTTT.

CDR3 coding DNA: TGTGCCATCAATCCAGGTATTGGTGAAAAACTGTTTTTT. This encodes CAINPGIGEKLFF. This rearrangement joins TRBV10-3 to TRBJ1-4; D is uncertain. The CDR3 is 13 amino acids. Germline V CDR1 and CDR2: ENHRY, SYGVKD. The ends were cut back, 7 bases at V and 7 bases at J, with 13 bases in the middle.

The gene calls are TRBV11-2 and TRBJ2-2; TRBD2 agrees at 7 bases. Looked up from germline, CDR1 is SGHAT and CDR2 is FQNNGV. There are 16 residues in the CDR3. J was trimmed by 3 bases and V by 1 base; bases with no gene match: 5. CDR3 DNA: TGTGCCAGCAGCTTAGGAAGCGGGGTTCACACCGGGGAGCTGTTTTTT. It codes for CASSLGSGVHTGELFF. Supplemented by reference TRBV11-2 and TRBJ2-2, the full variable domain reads EAGVAQSPRYKIIEKRQSVAFWCNPISGHATLYWYQQILGQGPKLLIQFQNNGVVDDSQLPKDRFSAERLKGVDSTLKIQPAKLEDSAVYLCASSLGSGVHTGELFFGEGSRLTVL.

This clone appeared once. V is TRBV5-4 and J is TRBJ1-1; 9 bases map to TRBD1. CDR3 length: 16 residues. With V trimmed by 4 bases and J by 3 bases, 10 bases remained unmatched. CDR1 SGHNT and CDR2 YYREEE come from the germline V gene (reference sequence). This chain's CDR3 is CASSTGQGRGDTEAFF. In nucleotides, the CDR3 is TGTGCCAGCAGCACAGGACAGGGGAGGGGGGACACTGAAGCTTTCTTT.

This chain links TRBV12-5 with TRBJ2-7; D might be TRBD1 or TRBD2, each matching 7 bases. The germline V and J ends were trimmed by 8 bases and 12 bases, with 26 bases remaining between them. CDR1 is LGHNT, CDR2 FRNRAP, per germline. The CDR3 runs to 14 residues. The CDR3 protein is CASPFQGGSTVRYF. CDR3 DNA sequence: TGTGCTAGTCCCTTCCAGGGGGGGTCTACCGTCAGGTACTTC.

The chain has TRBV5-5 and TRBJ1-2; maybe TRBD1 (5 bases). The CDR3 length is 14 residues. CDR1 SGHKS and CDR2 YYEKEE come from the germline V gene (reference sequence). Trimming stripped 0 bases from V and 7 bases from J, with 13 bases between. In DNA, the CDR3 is TGTGCCAGCAGCTTGGCCGGGGGAGGTGGTGGCTACACCTTC. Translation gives CASSLAGGGGGYTF. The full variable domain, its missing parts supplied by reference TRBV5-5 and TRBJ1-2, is DAGVTQSPTHLIKTRGQQVTLRCSPISGHKSVSWYQQVLGQGPQFIFQYYEKEERGRGNFPDRFSARQFPNYSSELNVNALLLGDSALYLCASSLAGGGGGYTFGSGTRLTVV.

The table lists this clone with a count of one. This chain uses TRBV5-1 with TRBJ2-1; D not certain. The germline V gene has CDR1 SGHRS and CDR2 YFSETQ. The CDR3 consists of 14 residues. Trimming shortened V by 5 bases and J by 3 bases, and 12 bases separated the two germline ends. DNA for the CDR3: TGCGCCAGCAGAGTTGTAGGCGACTACAATGAGCAGTTCTTC. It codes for CASRVVGDYNEQFF.

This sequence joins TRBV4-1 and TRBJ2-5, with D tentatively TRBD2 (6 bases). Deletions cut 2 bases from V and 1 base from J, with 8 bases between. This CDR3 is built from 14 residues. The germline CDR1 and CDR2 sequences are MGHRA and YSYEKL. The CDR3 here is CASSQRELQETQYF. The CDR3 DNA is TGCGCCAGCAGCCAACGGGAGCTCCAAGAGACCCAGTACTTC.

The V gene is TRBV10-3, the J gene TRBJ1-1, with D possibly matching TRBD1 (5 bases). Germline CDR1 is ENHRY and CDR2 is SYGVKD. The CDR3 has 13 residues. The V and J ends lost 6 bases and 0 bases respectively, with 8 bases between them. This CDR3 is CAIRDTVNTEAFF. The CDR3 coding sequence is TGTGCCATCAGGGACACAGTGAACACTGAAGCTTTCTTT.

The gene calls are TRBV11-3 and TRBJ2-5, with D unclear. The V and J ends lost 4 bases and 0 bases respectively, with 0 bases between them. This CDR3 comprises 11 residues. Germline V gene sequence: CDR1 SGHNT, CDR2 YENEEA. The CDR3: CASSYQETQYF. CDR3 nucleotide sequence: TGTGCCAGCAGCTACCAAGAGACCCAGTACTTC.

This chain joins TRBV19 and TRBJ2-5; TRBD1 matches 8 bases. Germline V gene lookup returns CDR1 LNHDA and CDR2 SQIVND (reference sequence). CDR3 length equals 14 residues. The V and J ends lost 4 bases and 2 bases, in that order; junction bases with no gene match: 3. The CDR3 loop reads CASSSTGGQETQYF. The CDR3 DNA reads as TGTGCCAGTAGTAGTACAGGGGGGCAAGAGACCCAGTACTTC.